The clone carrying this T cell receptor beta chain was counted only a few times. Its antigen is unidentified. Germline V CDR1 and CDR2: MNHNS, SASEGT. V was cut by 0 bases and J by 10 bases, with 19 bases left in between. The CDR3 length is 16 residues. The data stem from a study of esophageal squamous cell carcinoma under preoperative chemotherapy. This sample's time point: before preoperative PTX-NDP chemotherapy. Overall study findings and caveats: Paclitaxel-nedaplatin therapy caused immediate, substantial clonotype frequency changes.

TCRdb fed the PCR reads into MiXCR, producing one record per CDR3 protein. The sample includes around 14,000 distinct CDR3 sequences, roughly 60% of them seen just once. The chain has TRBV6-1 and TRBJ2-1; D not certain. Sampling was conducted from a patient given preoperative chemotherapy. This sequence originates from a human donor with esophageal squamous cell carcinoma. The donor label of this sample is uncertain. The CDR3 reads CASSEALLSGPYEQFF. The DNA of the CDR3 is TGTGCCAGCAGTGAAGCGCTGCTCTCCGGGCCCTACGAGCAGTTCTTC.